This T cell receptor (beta chain) was obtained from a study of blood T cell repertoires in COVID-19. Produced via immunoSEQ multiplex PCR; TCRdb's table is partial and in-frame only. In the table there are 40,000 to 60,000 clones, roughly 80% of which are singletons. Germline values: CDR1 KGHDR, CDR2 SFDVKD. With 4 bases removed from V and 6 bases from J, the gap between germline ends came to 10 bases. The CDR3 contains 13 residues. The sequenced sample was peripheral blood. The rearrangement uses TRBV24-1 and TRBJ2-3; no firm D call. The clonotype was recovered from a man in his fifties or sixties with active COVID-19. The CDR3 spells CATSDRIKDTQYF. The CDR3 DNA is TGTGCCACCAGTGACAGGATAAAGGATACGCAGTATTTT.